A single sample gave rise to the 3 T cell receptor beta chains below, sequenced in a study of cytomegalovirus exposure and HLA in healthy donors. PCR employed 60 Vbeta and 13 Jbeta primers. Produced via immunoSEQ multiplex PCR; TCRdb's table is partial and in-frame only. The sample holds roughly 160,000 clones, around 80% seen once. The sample was PBMCs. The receptors here all came from a woman aged 30 to 39 in good health and CMV-seropositive.

The rearrangement links TRBV5-8 to TRBJ2-7; D remains unclear. The V end lost 5 bases, the J end lost 3 bases, and 12 bases lay between the germline ends. Germline lookup yields CDR1 SGHTS and CDR2 YDEGEE. The CDR3 extends over 13 amino acids. CDR3 in amino acids: CASRSLSRYEQYF. CDR3 sequence (DNA): TGTGCCAGCAGGTCACTTTCACGCTACGAGCAGTACTTC. The full variable domain, its missing parts supplied by reference TRBV5-8 and TRBJ2-7, is EAGVTQSPTHLIKTRGQQATLRCSPISGHTSVYWYQQALGLGLQFLLWYDEGEERNRGNFPPRFSGRQFPNYSSELNVNALELEDSALYLCASRSLSRYEQYFGPGTRLTVT.

This rearrangement joins TRBV4-3 to TRBJ1-1; D remains ambiguous. The V end lost 0 bases, the J end lost 7 bases, and 9 bases lay between the germline ends. Germline CDR1 and CDR2: LGHNA and YSLEER. This CDR3 comprises 13 residues. CDR3 residues: CASSQETGFEAFF. CDR3 in DNA: TGCGCCAGCAGCCAAGAGACGGGATTTGAAGCTTTCTTT.

The rearrangement uses TRBV5-1 and TRBJ2-3, with TRBD2 as a possible D gene (6 bases). The CDR3 loop spans 16 amino acids. Germline V gene data show CDR1 as SGHRS and CDR2 as YFSETQ. V gave up 1 base and J gave up 0 bases, with 12 bases separating them. CDR3: CASSLFPAGSTDTQYF. DNA of the CDR3: TGCGCCAGCAGCTTGTTCCCAGCGGGCAGCACAGATACGCAGTATTTT.